The next 32 T cell receptor beta chains were all read from a single sample in a study of metastatic and nonmetastatic thyroid tumors. TCRdb re-clonotyped the PCR reads via MiXCR. Of about 40,000 clones listed, approximately 20% are singletons. Patients underwent thyroid surgery, and none had received any treatment before it. The sample was tumor tissue. These TCRs come from a female donor with papillary thyroid cancer or a benign thyroid nodule (not recorded which). Some clones in this sample may be carry-over from other donors' samples.

This clone was seen many times. The V call is TRBV12-3 or TRBV12-4, the J call TRBJ1-1; 7 bases match TRBD1. The CDR3 has 12 amino acids. Trimming removed 11 bases from V and 2 bases from J; junction bases left unmatched: 5. The CDR3 region has the DNA TGTGCCGTCCGGGACAGTAACACTGAAGCTTTCTTT. Encoded protein: CAVRDSNTEAFF.

This clone was counted at least ten times. The chain is built from TRBV30 and TRBJ2-7, with 9 bases identical to TRBD1. The V and J ends lost 4 bases and 4 bases, in that order; junction bases with no gene match: 5. CDR3 length: 13 residues. Germline loops: CDR1 GTSNPN, CDR2 SVGIG (reference sequence). The CDR3, as DNA: TGTGCCTGGATGGGACAGGGTGGTTACGAGCAGTACTTC. Translation gives CAWMGQGGYEQYF.

As concerns this clone: Other nucleotide sequences from this sample produce the same CDR3. This chain uses TRBV5-4 with TRBJ1-3, with a weak D call TRBD1 (5 bases). The V end was cut by 4 bases, the J end by 7 bases, with 12 bases between. This CDR3 has 13 residues. Germline lookup yields CDR1 SGHNT and CDR2 YYREEE (reference sequence). CDR3 protein: CASSGDSRNTIYF. CDR3 DNA: TGTGCCAGCAGCGGTGACAGTCGGAACACCATATATTTT.

This clone was found many times. V and J are TRBV6-1 and TRBJ2-3, with 7 bases identical to TRBD2. This CDR3 is 16 amino acids long. Trimming at V came to 4 bases and at J to 2 bases, leaving 9 bases not matched to a gene. Germline V lookup: CDR1 MNHNS, CDR2 SASEGT. CDR3 residues: CASSGGGNFFTDTQYF. The CDR3, as DNA: TGTGCCAGCAGTGGGGGGGGGAACTTCTTCACAGATACGCAGTATTTT.

This clone was detected ten times or more. CDR3 bases: TGTGCCAGCAGTGACAGGGGGCCTACGTGGCAGTACTTC. Translation gives CASSDRGPTWQYF. The rearrangement joins TRBV6-1 to TRBJ2-7; 8 positions agree with TRBD1. V shed 3 bases and J 9 bases; nucleotides not matched to a gene: 7. CDR3 size: 13 residues. CDR1 MNHNS and CDR2 SASEGT come from the germline V gene.

About this clone itself: A read error is possible here, since a much larger clone lies one base away. The same CDR3 can be traced to other DNA sequences in this sample. The chain combines TRBV29-1 with TRBJ1-2, with 9 bases that match TRBD1. Germline V gene sequence: CDR1 SQVTM, CDR2 ANQGSEA. The CDR3 sequence is 13 residues long. CDR3 region: CSVGTGEGYGYTF. The CDR3 nucleotides read TGCAGCGTTGGGACAGGGGAGGGCTATGGCTACACATTC.

Concerning this clone: The same CDR3 arises from other DNA sequences in this sample as well. V and J are TRBV11-1 and TRBJ1-4; 11 nucleotides match TRBD1. Germline V gene data show CDR1 as SGHAT and CDR2 as FQDESV (reference sequence). The CDR3 loop spans 18 amino acids. V trimming: 9 bases; J trimming: 9 bases; junction bases outside the gene matches: 21. The chain's CDR3 is CASSVGTGGAGAPKKLFF. DNA for the CDR3: TGTGCCAGTAGCGTAGGGACAGGGGGAGCGGGGGCCCCAAAAAAACTGTTTTTT.

In this sample, this clone turned up many times. Other DNA sequences from this sample encode an identical CDR3 as well. The chain is built from TRBV20-1 and TRBJ2-3, with TRBD1 matching over 10 bases. Germline loops: CDR1 DFQATT, CDR2 SNEGSKA (reference sequence). The V gene end was trimmed by 6 bases and the J gene end by 4 bases; junction bases not matched to a gene: 7. This CDR3 comprises 14 residues. The CDR3: CSAPGTGVADTQYF. In nucleotides, the CDR3 is TGCAGTGCCCCCGGGACAGGGGTAGCAGATACGCAGTATTTT.

This clone was seen only a few times. A read error may explain this, as a much larger clone is one base away. The genes are TRBV5-1 and TRBJ2-5, with 7 positions matching TRBD1. This CDR3 contains 15 residues. V shed 4 bases and J 2 bases; nucleotides not matched to a gene: 8. In germline, CDR1 is SGHRS, CDR2 YFSETQ. The CDR3 spells CASSVTGRGQETQYF. CDR3 DNA: TGCGCCAGCAGCGTGACAGGGAGAGGACAAGAGACCCAGTACTTC.

This clone showed up many times. The CDR3 spells CASSWGAGANSPLHF. The CDR3 region has the DNA TGCGCCAGCAGCTGGGGGGCGGGGGCCAATTCACCCCTCCACTTT. V is TRBV5-1 and J is TRBJ1-6; D might be TRBD1 (6 bases). Trimming shortened V by 3 bases and J by 7 bases, and 14 bases separated the two germline ends. This CDR3 comprises 15 residues. CDR1 is SGHRS and CDR2 is YFSETQ in the germline V gene. Drawing the rest from reference TRBV5-1 and TRBJ1-6, the complete variable domain is KAGVTQTPRYLIKTRGQQVTLSCSPISGHRSVSWYQQTPGQGLQFLFEYFSETQRNKGNFPGRFSGRQFSNSRSEMNVSTLELGDSALYLCASSWGAGANSPLHFGNGTRLTVT.

By proportion, this clone is medium-sized. The V gene is TRBV19, the J gene TRBJ2-7; D may correspond to TRBD1 or TRBD2 (6 bases each). The germline V and J ends were trimmed by 2 bases and 4 bases, with 12 bases remaining between them. The CDR3 totals 14 residues. In germline, CDR1 is LNHDA, CDR2 SQIVND (reference sequence). The chain's CDR3 is CASSIRGDKYEQYF. The CDR3 DNA reads TGTGCCAGTAGTATAAGGGGGGACAAGTACGAGCAGTACTTC.

This clone was seen at least ten times. The chain is built from TRBV4-3 and TRBJ2-1; TRBD2 agrees at 9 bases. The CDR3 has 16 residues. V was clipped by 0 bases and J by 10 bases; unmatched bases: 10. CDR1 is LGHNA, CDR2 YSLEER, per germline. CDR3 DNA sequence: TGCGCCAGCAGCCAAGAGGGCGGGGGGGCGCGGGGAGAGCAGTTCTTC. Translated: CASSQEGGGARGEQFF.

There are many counts of this clone. The rearrangement joins TRBV28 to TRBJ2-5; D ambiguous. V was trimmed by 5 bases and J by 5 bases, leaving 12 bases between them. The CDR3 contains 13 residues. The germline gives CDR1 MDHEN, CDR2 SYDVKM. The CDR3 coding sequence is TGTGCCAGCAGTCCAGGTGTTTTGGAGACCCAGTACTTC. This translates into CASSPGVLETQYF.

This clone was counted at least ten times. The chain links TRBV24-1 to TRBJ2-3; weak D call: TRBD2 (5 bases). The CDR3 length is 11 residues. The V end lost 6 bases, the J end lost 6 bases, and 6 bases lay between the germline ends. Germline CDR1 reads KGHDR; CDR2 reads SFDVKD. CDR3 sequence (DNA): TGTGCCACCAGTCGAGGGGATACGCAGTATTTT. Translated: CATSRGDTQYF.

This clone was observed at least ten times. The gene calls are TRBV27 and TRBJ2-1, with a tentative D call TRBD1 (6 bases). Trimming cost V 5 bases and J 6 bases, with 11 bases left between them. The CDR3 has 13 amino acids. Germline V gives CDR1 MNHEY, CDR2 SMNVEV (reference sequence). Written as DNA, the CDR3 is TGTGCCAGCAGTCCGGGGACACTCAATGAGCAGTTCTTC. Its protein is CASSPGTLNEQFF.

The sample holds many counts of this clone. This chain uses TRBV11-2 with TRBJ2-7, with D maybe TRBD1 (6 bases). Germline lookup yields CDR1 SGHAT and CDR2 FQNNGV. This CDR3 region has 16 residues. Trimming left V 1 base short and J 7 bases short, with 20 bases between. The CDR3 DNA sequence: TGTGCCAGCAGCTTAGGTTTAGGACAGAGCTACGCTGAGCAGTACTTC. Translation gives CASSLGLGQSYAEQYF. The full variable domain, in which reference TRBV11-2 and TRBJ2-7 provide the parts outside the CDR3, is EAGVAQSPRYKIIEKRQSVAFWCNPISGHATLYWYQQILGQGPKLLIQFQNNGVVDDSQLPKDRFSAERLKGVDSTLKIQPAKLEDSAVYLCASSLGLGQSYAEQYFGPGTRLTVT.

In this sample, this clone turned up many times. CDR3 nucleotides: TGTGCCAGTAGTAGGACTGCCTGGGTCACTGAAGCTTTCTTT. Translating gives CASSRTAWVTEAFF. The J gene is TRBJ1-1, the V gene TRBV19; D unclear. This CDR3 is 14 amino acids long. V lost 4 bases, J lost 4 bases, and 13 bases lay in between. Germline-derived CDR1 and CDR2 are LNHDA and SQIVND (reference sequence).

This clone has more than one count but fewer than ten. Sequence at one end of the junction differs from germline and may be a read error. This chain joins TRBV10-3 and TRBJ2-7; D not certain. This CDR3 region has 13 residues. Germline-derived CDR1 and CDR2 are ENHRY and SYGVKD. CDR3 region: CASSDSTAYEQYF. The CDR3 nucleotides read TGTGCCAGCAGTGATTCAACAGCCTACGAGCAGTACTTC.

This clone came up a few times. Just one base apart from a much larger clone, this may be a read error. The chain uses TRBV20-1 and TRBJ2-5; perhaps TRBD2 as D (6 bases). The CDR3 runs 15 residues. Trimming removed 4 bases from V and 0 bases from J, with 15 bases in between. CDR1 DFQATT and CDR2 SNEGSKA come from the germline V gene (reference sequence). The CDR3 is CSAKPSGGDQETQYF. The CDR3 DNA is TGCAGTGCTAAACCTTCCGGCGGGGACCAAGAGACCCAGTACTTC.

In this sample, this clone turned up many times. In DNA, the CDR3 is TGTGCCAGCAGCTTTCCCCCTAGCGGGGGGGCAATAGATACGCAGTATTTT. Protein: CASSFPPSGGAIDTQYF. The chain employs TRBV7-8 and TRBJ2-3, with TRBD2 matching 12 bases. With 3 bases clipped from V and 5 bases from J, the junction kept 9 bases outside the gene matches. Germline lookup yields CDR1 SGHVS and CDR2 FQNEAQ. The CDR3 is made up of 17 amino acids. Full variable domain (missing parts from reference TRBV7-8 and TRBJ2-3): GAGVSQSPRYKVAKRGQDVALRCDPISGHVSLFWYQQALGQGPEFLTYFQNEAQLDKSGLPSDRFFAERPEGSVSTLKIQRTQQEDSAVYLCASSFPPSGGAIDTQYFGPGTRLTVL.

Worth noting for this clone: This sequence may be a read error, since a much larger clone differs from it by one base. The V and J genes are TRBV4-2 and TRBJ2-3; D possibly uses TRBD1 or TRBD2 (5 bases each). Trimming left V 6 bases short and J 3 bases short, with 22 bases between. The CDR3 sequence is 17 residues long. Germline values: CDR1 LGHNA, CDR2 YNFKEQ. This CDR3 reads CASRLGPTWKVTDTQYF. In DNA form, the CDR3 reads TGTGCCAGCAGGCTGGGACCCACGTGGAAAGTGACAGATACGCAGTATTTT.

In this sample, this clone turned up many times. The rearrangement links TRBV5-1 to TRBJ2-3; 7 positions agree with TRBD2. Germline V gene lookup returns CDR1 SGHRS and CDR2 YFSETQ. Trimming at V came to 2 bases and at J to 5 bases, leaving 11 bases not matched to a gene. The CDR3 has 16 residues. The CDR3 region has the DNA TGCGCCAGCAGCTTTGGCCTAGCGGCAAGGAGAGATACGCAGTATTTT. It encodes CASSFGLAARRDTQYF.

Worth noting for this clone: Likely a read error: the CDR3 ends without its conserved phenylalanine or tryptophan. The limits of the CDR3 on the DNA are not certain, so only TCRdb's listed CDR3 is given. The CDR3 reads CASRPRDRG. V is TRBV19 and J is TRBJ2-2; the DNA was not used to check the table's D call, TRBD1. CDR1 and CDR2 (germline): LNHDA, SQIVND (reference sequence). The length of the CDR3 is 9 amino acids, counting both ends.

This clone was seen at least ten times. This rearrangement joins TRBV28 to TRBJ1-5; unclear D gene. V was trimmed by 6 bases and J by 4 bases, leaving 16 bases between them. CDR3 length: 15 amino acids. Germline V lookup: CDR1 MDHEN, CDR2 SYDVKM. CDR3 sequence: CASRSGASGNQPQHF. CDR3 nucleotide sequence: TGTGCCAGCAGGTCGGGAGCGTCGGGGAATCAGCCCCAGCATTTT.

This clone was counted ten times or more. The J gene is TRBJ2-5, the V gene TRBV5-1, with D perhaps matching TRBD1 (5 bases). Germline CDR1 is SGHRS and CDR2 is YFSETQ. The CDR3 consists of 15 residues. Deletions cut 0 bases from V and 1 base from J, with 10 bases between. The DNA for the CDR3 is TGCGCCAGCAGCTTGGGAAGCAGGGCCCAAGAGACCCAGTACTTC. Protein product: CASSLGSRAQETQYF.

This clone was seen at least ten times. The chain joins TRBV9 to TRBJ1-1; D gene ambiguous. Germline V gene sequence: CDR1 SGDLS, CDR2 YYNGEE. The CDR3 runs 14 residues. V was cut by 4 bases and J by 0 bases, with 10 bases left in between. CDR3 in DNA: TGTGCCAGCAGCCCACGTTGGATGAACACTGAAGCTTTCTTT. Translation: CASSPRWMNTEAFF.

The J gene is TRBJ2-5, the V gene TRBV15; 13 positions agree with TRBD2. V shed 1 base, J shed 5 bases, and the junction held 1 base outside the gene matches. Germline V lookup: CDR1 LNHNV, CDR2 YYDKDF (reference sequence). The CDR3 length is 15 residues. CDR3 bases: TGTGCCACCAGCAGAGGACTAGCGGGGGGTGAGACCCAGTACTTC. It is translated as CATSRGLAGGETQYF.

Comments on this clone: A read error may explain this, as a much larger clone is one base away. The chain recombines TRBV4-1 with TRBJ1-1; D is uncertain. Per germline, CDR1 MGHRA and CDR2 YSYEKL. The CDR3 length is 15 residues. CDR3 sequence reads: CAGSQDSAEGTEAFF. The CDR3 region has the DNA TGCGCCGGCAGCCAAGATTCGGCAGAGGGCACTGAAGCTTTCTTT.

This clone has a count of ten or more. Other DNA variants within this sample encode the same CDR3. This sequence joins TRBV2 and TRBJ1-1; possible D gene TRBD1, 5 bases. The CDR3 covers 14 residues. Per the germline V gene, CDR1 is SNHLY and CDR2 is FYNNEI. V was trimmed by 6 bases and J by 0 bases, leaving 11 bases between them. CDR3 protein: CASRAGLMNTEAFF. The CDR3 DNA follows: TGTGCCAGCAGAGCGGGGCTGATGAACACTGAAGCTTTCTTT.

Many counts were recorded for this clone. The genes are TRBV9 and TRBJ2-5, with 7 bases aligning to TRBD1. The CDR3 has 15 amino acids. J lost 5 bases, V lost 4 bases, and 11 bases had no gene match. The germline CDR1 and CDR2 sequences are SGDLS and YYNGEE. CDR3 coding DNA: TGTGCCAGCAGCAAGATTAGAGGGGGCGTTGAGACCCAGTACTTC. Its translation: CASSKIRGGVETQYF.

In its sample, this clone was seen many times. The chain uses TRBV5-1 and TRBJ1-2, with a possible D match to TRBD1 (5 bases). Looked up from germline, CDR1 is SGHRS and CDR2 is YFSETQ. This CDR3 has 13 amino acids. V was clipped by 4 bases and J by 7 bases, with 14 bases between them. As DNA, the CDR3 is TGCGCCAGCAGCACGAGCGGGGGTGTTGGCTACACCTTC. It yields the protein CASSTSGGVGYTF.

This clone has a handful of counts. The J gene is TRBJ1-5, the V gene TRBV5-4; a possible D gene is TRBD1 (5 bases). Per the germline V gene, CDR1 is SGHNT and CDR2 is YYREEE (reference sequence). The CDR3 is 14 amino acids. Trimming removed 0 bases at V and 6 bases at J, with 10 bases between. In nucleotides, the CDR3 is TGTGCCAGCAGCTTGGGGGGGTATAGTCAGCCCCAGCATTTT. Residues: CASSLGGYSQPQHF.